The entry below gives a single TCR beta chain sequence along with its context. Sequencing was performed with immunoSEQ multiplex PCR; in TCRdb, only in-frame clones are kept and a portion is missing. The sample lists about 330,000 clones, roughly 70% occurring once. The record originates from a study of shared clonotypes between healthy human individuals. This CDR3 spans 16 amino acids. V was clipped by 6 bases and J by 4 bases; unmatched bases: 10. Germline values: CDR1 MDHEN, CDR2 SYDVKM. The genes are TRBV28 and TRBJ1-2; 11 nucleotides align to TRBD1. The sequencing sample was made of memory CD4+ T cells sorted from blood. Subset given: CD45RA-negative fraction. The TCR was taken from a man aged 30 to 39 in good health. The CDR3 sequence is CASSGDRGILGYGYTF. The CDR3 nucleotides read TGTGCCAGCAGCGGGGACAGGGGGATTCTAGGCTATGGCTACACCTTC.